These 25 T cell receptor beta chains were all obtained from the same sample, sequenced in a study of blood T cell repertoires in COVID-19. Clones were read by immunoSEQ multiplex PCR, and TCRdb kept only the in-frame ones, dropping some. The table lists over 45,000 clones, over 75% of them singletons. The sample was peripheral blood. Receptors were obtained from a man aged 55-75 years with acute or convalescent COVID-19.

This clone was observed a single time. The rearrangement uses TRBV6-6 and TRBJ1-1; unclear D gene. This CDR3 has 14 residues. The V end lost 6 bases, the J end lost 2 bases, and 13 bases lay between the germline ends. Germline V gives CDR1 MNHNY, CDR2 SVGAGI (reference sequence). The CDR3 coding sequence is TGTGCCAGCAGGGCTCCCACAGATAACACTGAAGCTTTCTTT. This translates into CASRAPTDNTEAFF.

The chain carries TRBV27 and TRBJ2-1, with 8 bases identical to TRBD2. Germline V gene sequence: CDR1 MNHEY, CDR2 SMNVEV (reference sequence). The CDR3 has 17 residues. V trimming: 3 bases; J trimming: 7 bases; junction bases outside the gene matches: 14. In DNA form, the CDR3 reads TGTGCCAGCAGTTTCCGACAAAGGGCGGGGGGAAAAAATGAGCAGTTCTTC. It encodes CASSFRQRAGGKNEQFF.

V usage is TRBV4-1 and J usage is TRBJ1-3; perhaps TRBD1 as D (5 bases). The V and J ends lost 4 bases and 2 bases respectively, with 12 bases between them. Looked up from germline, CDR1 is MGHRA and CDR2 is YSYEKL. The CDR3 consists of 15 residues. The DNA of the CDR3 is TGCGCCAGCAGCCGACTGACAGATACTGGAAACACCATATATTTT. Its translation: CASSRLTDTGNTIYF.

The rearrangement joins TRBV5-4 to TRBJ2-7, with D possibly TRBD1 on 5 matching bases. Trimming took off 7 bases at V and 5 bases at J, with 13 bases between the two ends. The CDR3 is made up of 12 amino acids. CDR1 and CDR2 from the germline V gene are SGHNT and YYREEE (reference sequence). The CDR3: CASPQGRDEQYF. The CDR3 nucleotides are TGTGCCAGCCCCCAGGGAAGGGACGAGCAGTACTTC.

This clone is a singleton in its sample. The J gene is TRBJ2-3, the V gene TRBV12-3 or TRBV12-4; D is undetermined. The CDR3 has 12 amino acids. Trimming took off 3 bases at V and 4 bases at J, with 5 bases between the two ends. In nucleotides, the CDR3 is TGTGCCAGCAGTTTCCGGGCAGATACGCAGTATTTT. The encoded protein is CASSFRADTQYF.

V gene TRBV5-1 combines with J gene TRBJ2-7; TRBD1 aligns across 9 bases. Germline lookup yields CDR1 SGHRS and CDR2 YFSETQ. This CDR3 region has 15 residues. The junction had 11 bases not matched to a gene; V was cut back by 3 bases and J by 7 bases. The CDR3 DNA reads TGCGCCAGCAGCTCCCTACAGGGGGCGCAGGGTGAGCAGTACTTC. Encoded protein: CASSSLQGAQGEQYF.

This clone was observed a few times. This chain connects TRBV30 to TRBJ2-7, with a weak D call TRBD1 (5 bases). V was trimmed by 2 bases and J by 3 bases, leaving 14 bases between them. This CDR3 region has 14 residues. CDR1 GTSNPN and CDR2 SVGIG come from the germline V gene (reference sequence). Written as DNA, the CDR3 is TGTGCCTGGAGTTGGACATCGGGCGTCTACGAGCAGTACTTC. This translates into CAWSWTSGVYEQYF.

This chain links TRBV4-2 with TRBJ1-2; TRBD1 agrees at 10 bases. With V trimmed by 3 bases and J by 3 bases, 7 bases remained unmatched. The CDR3 spans 16 residues. In germline, CDR1 is LGHNA, CDR2 YNFKEQ. This CDR3 reads CASSQGTGDSDYGYTF. For the CDR3, the DNA is TGTGCCAGCAGCCAGGGGACAGGGGATTCGGACTATGGCTACACCTTC.

The chain joins TRBV2 to TRBJ2-3; TRBD1 matches at 9 bases. The CDR3 totals 12 residues. Germline CDR1 SNHLY, CDR2 FYNNEI. Losses at the gene ends were 6 bases for V and 6 bases for J; bases not matched to a gene: 1. This chain's CDR3 is CASRTGGDTQYF. CDR3 bases: TGTGCCAGCAGGACAGGGGGGGATACGCAGTATTTT.

In its sample, this clone was seen many times. The rearrangement joins TRBV7-2 to TRBJ2-1; no clear D. This CDR3 has 14 amino acids. Germline loops: CDR1 SGHTA, CDR2 FQGNSA. V shed 5 bases and J shed 0 bases, with 8 bases lying between them. The chain's CDR3 is CASSPAVSYNEQFF. CDR3 nucleotide sequence: TGTGCCAGCAGCCCCGCGGTCTCCTACAATGAGCAGTTCTTC.

This chain connects TRBV15 to TRBJ2-3; D unclear. CDR1 and CDR2 from the germline V gene are LNHNV and YYDKDF (reference sequence). With 5 bases removed from V and 0 bases from J, the gap between germline ends came to 6 bases. This CDR3 region has 13 residues. This CDR3 reads CATSVRSTDTQYF. The CDR3 nucleotides read TGTGCCACCAGCGTGCGAAGCACAGATACGCAGTATTTT.

The J gene is TRBJ1-2, the V gene TRBV7-2; TRBD1 aligns across 10 bases. The CDR3 extends over 16 amino acids. Germline assignment: CDR1 SGHTA and CDR2 FQGNSA. V dropped 7 bases and J dropped 3; count of bases not matched to a gene: 11. In DNA, the CDR3 is TGTGCCAGCACTCTGGGACAGGGGTCCTCTTACTATGGCTACACCTTC. Protein sequence: CASTLGQGSSYYGYTF.

The gene calls are TRBV19 and TRBJ1-3, with TRBD1 identical over 7 bases. The J segment lost 4 bases and the V segment lost 7 bases, leaving 10 bases of the junction unmatched. This CDR3 has 15 amino acids. Per the germline V gene, CDR1 is LNHDA and CDR2 is SQIVND (reference sequence). CDR3 loop: CASIAGTATGNTIYF. The CDR3 DNA reads as TGTGCCAGTATCGCAGGGACAGCAACCGGAAACACCATATATTTT.

The genes are TRBV12-3 or TRBV12-4 and TRBJ1-2; a weak D match, TRBD1 (6 bases). This CDR3 has 12 amino acids. The germline V and J ends were trimmed by 6 bases and 8 bases, with 13 bases remaining between them. CDR3 DNA: TGTGCCAGCAGCGGGACACGGCTCGGCTACACCTTC. This gives the protein CASSGTRLGYTF.

This chain joins TRBV5-8 and TRBJ2-6, with TRBD1 identical over 7 bases. The CDR3 sequence is 17 residues long. The V gene end was trimmed by 0 bases and the J gene end by 4 bases; junction bases not matched to a gene: 7. Germline V CDR1 and CDR2: SGHTS, YDEGEE. CDR3 amino acids: CASSLGQGPRGANVLTF. The CDR3 coding sequence is TGTGCCAGCAGCTTGGGACAGGGACCGAGAGGGGCCAACGTCCTGACTTTC. Drawing the rest from reference TRBV5-8 and TRBJ2-6, the complete variable domain is EAGVTQSPTHLIKTRGQQATLRCSPISGHTSVYWYQQALGLGLQFLLWYDEGEERNRGNFPPRFSGRQFPNYSSELNVNALELEDSALYLCASSLGQGPRGANVLTFGAGSRLTVL.

The CDR3 sequence is CASSDGLANTGELFF. CDR3 nucleotides: TGTGCCAGCAGTGATGGACTCGCGAACACCGGGGAGCTGTTTTTT. The chain links TRBV2 to TRBJ2-2; TRBD2 might be the D (5 bases). The V gene's germline CDR1 is SNHLY and CDR2 FYNNEI. The CDR3 runs 15 residues. Trimming cost V 3 bases and J 0 bases, with 8 bases left between them.

The chain uses TRBV5-1 and TRBJ2-7; D is possibly TRBD2 (6 bases). Germline CDR1 reads SGHRS; CDR2 reads YFSETQ. There are 13 residues in the CDR3. V was clipped by 4 bases and J by 3 bases, with 11 bases between them. CDR3 protein: CASSGGTGYEQYF. CDR3 in DNA: TGCGCCAGCAGCGGCGGGACTGGCTACGAGCAGTACTTC.

The rearrangement uses TRBV5-4 and TRBJ2-7; D possibly corresponds to TRBD1 (5 bases). CDR3 size: 15 residues. Germline CDR1 and CDR2: SGHNT and YYREEE (reference sequence). Trimming left V 4 bases short and J 2 bases short, with 16 bases between. The CDR3 spells CASSLGHRAPYEQYF. CDR3 nucleotide sequence: TGTGCCAGCAGCCTCGGACACCGGGCCCCCTACGAGCAGTACTTC. The full variable domain, in which reference TRBV5-4 and TRBJ2-7 provide the parts outside the CDR3, is ETGVTQSPTHLIKTRGQQVTLRCSSQSGHNTVSWYQQALGQGPQFIFQYYREEENGRGNFPPRFSGLQFPNYSSELNVNALELDDSALYLCASSLGHRAPYEQYFGPGTRLTVT.

The chain recombines TRBV7-9 with TRBJ1-2, with 10 bases matching TRBD1. Germline trimming cut 5 bases from V and 7 bases from J; bases unmatched to any gene: 10. CDR1 SEHNR and CDR2 FQNEAQ come from the germline V gene (reference sequence). The CDR3 extends over 15 amino acids. The DNA for the CDR3 is TGTGCCAGCAGCATTACCGGGACAGGGGCCCCTGGCTACACCTTC. It translates to CASSITGTGAPGYTF. The full variable domain, its missing parts supplied by reference TRBV7-9 and TRBJ1-2, is DTGVSQNPRHKITKRGQNVTFRCDPISEHNRLYWYRQTLGQGPEFLTYFQNEAQLEKSRLLSDRFSAERPKGSFSTLEIQRTEQGDSAMYLCASSITGTGAPGYTFGSGTRLTVV.

This chain joins TRBV5-1 and TRBJ2-7, with a possible D match to TRBD1 (5 bases). The CDR3 totals 14 residues. The V gene lost 1 base and the J gene lost 4 bases, with 12 bases spanning the gap. CDR1 SGHRS and CDR2 YFSETQ come from the germline V gene. Here the CDR3 DNA reads TGCGCCAGCAGCTTGATCAGGGTGGGGTACGAGCAGTACTTC. It encodes CASSLIRVGYEQYF.

The rearrangement links TRBV19 to TRBJ1-2; D possibly corresponds to TRBD1 (5 bases). Trimming cost V 8 bases and J 9 bases, with 10 bases left between them. The CDR3 runs to 10 residues. CDR1 and CDR2 from the germline V gene are LNHDA and SQIVND (reference sequence). The CDR3 here is CASGGESYTF. Here the CDR3 DNA reads TGTGCCAGTGGGGGGGAAAGCTACACCTTC.

The gene calls are TRBV7-9 and TRBJ1-2, with 7 bases that match TRBD1. CDR1 and CDR2 (germline): SEHNR, FQNEAQ (reference sequence). The CDR3 consists of 14 residues. The V segment lost 4 bases and the J segment 5 bases; nucleotides outside the gene matches: 7. For the CDR3, the DNA is TGTGCCAGCAGCTCCGACAGGGTAGGGTATGGCTACACCTTC. Translating it yields CASSSDRVGYGYTF.

This chain joins TRBV18 and TRBJ1-1; 8 bases line up with TRBD1. This CDR3 is 15 amino acids long. V was clipped by 2 bases and J by 4 bases; unmatched bases: 6. Germline V gives CDR1 KGHSH, CDR2 LQKENI. This CDR3 is CASSPRTGSITEAFF. The CDR3 region has the DNA TGTGCCAGCTCACCAAGGACAGGGTCGATCACTGAAGCTTTCTTT.

The chain has TRBV5-1 and TRBJ1-2; unclear D gene. This CDR3 spans 14 amino acids. CDR1 and CDR2 from the germline V gene are SGHRS and YFSETQ. The V gene lost 0 bases and the J gene lost 4 bases, with 10 bases spanning the gap. The CDR3, as DNA: TGCGCCAGCAGCTTGGAAGGACTAGGCTATGGCTACACCTTC. As protein: CASSLEGLGYGYTF.

V gene TRBV5-1 combines with J gene TRBJ2-6; D perhaps matches TRBD1 (6 bases). The germline V gene encodes CDR1 SGHRS and CDR2 YFSETQ. This CDR3 contains 15 residues. Trimming took 4 bases from V and 2 from J, leaving 10 bases between them. The CDR3 DNA reads as TGCGCCAGCAGCACCGACAGGACTGGGGCCAACGTCCTGACTTTC. Its protein product is CASSTDRTGANVLTF.